The 17 T cell receptor beta chains presented below share a single source sample, sequenced in a study of T cells in Graves' hyperthyroidism and ophthalmopathy. Using RNA transcripts as the source, TCR beta CDR3 regions were amplified. A set of HTBI primers served as the primers for a first-round RT-PCR of the TCR CDR3. MiXCR, applied by TCRdb to the multiplex PCR reads, yields one record per CDR3 protein. The sample yields approximately 300,000 distinct CDR3 sequences, about a sixth seen once. Sequencing input: blood. The receptors here all came from a woman aged 55-69 years with Graves' ophthalmopathy.

This clonotype came up many times. The gene calls are TRBV20-1 and TRBJ2-7; the D gene is possibly TRBD1 (6 bases). The CDR3 has 14 residues. With 1 base removed from V and 2 bases from J, the gap between germline ends came to 12 bases. CDR1 DFQATT and CDR2 SNEGSKA come from the germline V gene (reference sequence). The CDR3 loop reads CSARGGRSTYEQYF. CDR3 sequence (DNA): TGCAGTGCTAGAGGGGGGCGGTCGACCTACGAGCAGTACTTC.

This clonotype was detected many times. V and J are TRBV18 and TRBJ2-2; 10 bases are a match to TRBD2. This CDR3 has 14 amino acids. The V and J ends lost 5 bases and 5 bases, in that order; junction bases with no gene match: 2. Germline V gene sequence: CDR1 KGHSH, CDR2 LQKENI. The CDR3 DNA follows: TGTGCCAGCTCATCGACTAGCGGGACCGGGGAGCTGTTTTTT. Amino acids: CASSSTSGTGELFF.

The rearrangement links TRBV20-1 to TRBJ1-6; a possible D gene is TRBD1 (6 bases). CDR1 is DFQATT, CDR2 SNEGSKA, per germline (reference sequence). The CDR3 extends over 12 amino acids. The DNA of the CDR3 is TGCCTCGGACAGAATGAGAATTCACCCCTCCACTTT. It encodes CLGQNENSPLHF.

This clonotype was picked up many times. The chain joins TRBV10-3 to TRBJ1-2; D not resolved. Between the trimmed V and J ends, which lost 3 bases and 1 base, there was a span of 6 bases. CDR1 is ENHRY, CDR2 SYGVKD, per germline. This CDR3 has 13 residues. This CDR3 is CAISDSVNYGYTF. The CDR3 DNA sequence: TGTGCCATCAGTGACAGTGTTAACTATGGCTACACCTTC.

This clonotype was seen repeatedly, ten times or more. This chain connects TRBV6-1 to TRBJ2-3; 10 nucleotides agree with TRBD2. CDR3 length: 16 residues. Trimming at V came to 6 bases and at J to 5 bases, leaving 11 bases not matched to a gene. The germline CDR1 and CDR2 sequences are MNHNS and SASEGT. In DNA, the CDR3 is TGTGCCAGCAGCCCCCCCGGGCTAGCGGGAGAAGATACGCAGTATTTT. Encoded protein: CASSPPGLAGEDTQYF.

This clonotype came up a few times. The CDR3 loop is CASTHAKRGAGYTF. The CDR3 DNA reads as TGTGCCAGCACTCACGCCAAAAGGGGGGCTGGCTACACCTTC. The chain uses TRBV12-3 or TRBV12-4 and TRBJ1-2; a weak D match, TRBD1 (6 bases). Between the trimmed V and J ends, which lost 7 bases and 7 bases, there was a span of 19 bases. There are 14 residues in the CDR3.

J is TRBJ1-3 and V is TRBV7-2; D possibly corresponds to TRBD1 (6 bases). CDR1 is SGHTA and CDR2 is FQGNSA in the germline V gene. The length of the CDR3 is 14 residues. The ends were cut back, 7 bases at V and 0 bases at J, with 10 bases in the middle. The CDR3 region is CASTGAFSGNTIYF. CDR3 DNA sequence: TGTGCCAGCACAGGGGCCTTCTCTGGAAACACCATATATTTT.

This clonotype was seen many times. This chain links TRBV5-6 with TRBJ2-5; the match to TRBD1 covers 7 bases. This CDR3 contains 14 residues. From germline, CDR1 is SGHDT and CDR2 YYEEEE. Unmatched junction bases numbered 4, after V lost 4 bases and J lost 1 base. The CDR3 reads CASSRDSTQETQYF. DNA for the CDR3: TGTGCCAGCAGCCGGGACAGTACCCAAGAGACCCAGTACTTC.

This sequence joins TRBV5-4 and TRBJ2-1; 8 bases map to TRBD2. The CDR3 covers 15 residues. Germline-derived CDR1 and CDR2 are SGHNT and YYREEE (reference sequence). V dropped 4 bases and J dropped 6; count of bases not matched to a gene: 9. The CDR3 reads CASSGGGLAPNEQFF. Written as DNA, the CDR3 is TGTGCCAGCAGCGGGGGCGGACTAGCTCCCAATGAGCAGTTCTTC.

There are many counts of this clonotype. The chain joins TRBV20-1 to TRBJ1-2; D is unresolved. Looked up from germline, CDR1 is DFQATT and CDR2 is SNEGSKA (reference sequence). The CDR3 length is 12 residues. Trimming left V 3 bases short and J 5 bases short, with 10 bases between. The CDR3 region has the DNA TGCAGTGCTAGCGGGGAGCAGTATGGCTACACCTTC. The encoded protein is CSASGEQYGYTF.

The chain has TRBV12-3 or TRBV12-4 and TRBJ2-7; the D gene is possibly TRBD1 (6 bases). The CDR3 extends over 12 amino acids. Trimming took off 3 bases at V and 4 bases at J, with 7 bases between the two ends. The CDR3 reads CASSLDRYEQYF. The CDR3 DNA is TGTGCCAGCAGTTTGGACAGATACGAGCAGTACTTC.

The chain uses TRBV4-3 and TRBJ1-5; D uncertain. The CDR3 loop spans 13 amino acids. CDR1 is LGHNA, CDR2 YSLEER, per germline. Deletions cut 4 bases from V and 5 bases from J, with 9 bases between. Here the CDR3 reads CASSRRLDQPQHF. The CDR3 coding sequence is TGCGCCAGCAGCCGCCGCTTAGATCAGCCCCAGCATTTT.

This clonotype has at least ten counts. The V gene is TRBV5-1, the J gene TRBJ1-1; D perhaps matches TRBD1 (6 bases). The CDR3 length is 16 residues. Trimming took off 3 bases at V and 1 base at J, with 16 bases between the two ends. CDR1 is SGHRS, CDR2 YFSETQ, per germline. CDR3 sequence (DNA): TGCGCCAGCAGCTGGACCCGGACAGAGCAGAACACTGAAGCTTTCTTT. Its translation is CASSWTRTEQNTEAFF. Looking up the rest from reference TRBV5-1 and TRBJ1-1 gives the full variable domain: KAGVTQTPRYLIKTRGQQVTLSCSPISGHRSVSWYQQTPGQGLQFLFEYFSETQRNKGNFPGRFSGRQFSNSRSEMNVSTLELGDSALYLCASSWTRTEQNTEAFFGQGTRLTVV.

This clonotype is a singleton in its sample. At one end, the junction sequence differs from germline, possibly due to a read error. This rearrangement joins TRBV10-3 to TRBJ1-1; D is possibly TRBD1 (5 bases). Per the germline V gene, CDR1 is ENHRY and CDR2 is SYGVKD. The CDR3 sequence is 15 residues long. For the CDR3, the DNA is TGTGTCATCAGTGAGGGGAACCTGGTGGACACTGAAGCTTTCTTT. It encodes CVISEGNLVDTEAFF.

This clonotype appeared a few times. This sequence joins TRBV20-1 and TRBJ2-7, with 9 nucleotides matching TRBD1. Germline V CDR1 and CDR2: DFQATT, SNEGSKA (reference sequence). This CDR3 is built from 12 residues. With V trimmed by 3 bases and J by 5 bases, 2 bases remained unmatched. The CDR3: CSASTGGNEQYF. For the CDR3, the DNA is TGCAGTGCTAGTACAGGGGGCAACGAGCAGTACTTC.

The chain employs TRBV6-5 and TRBJ2-1; a possible D gene is TRBD1 (5 bases). The CDR3 totals 12 residues. Per germline, CDR1 MNHEY and CDR2 SVGAGI. Trimming pared 2 bases from V and 13 bases from J, leaving 12 bases between. The CDR3 loop is CASSYPGQGQFF. The CDR3 DNA follows: TGTGCCAGCAGTTACCCTGGGCAGGGTCAGTTCTTC.

This clonotype was observed a few times. The chain carries TRBV12-3 or TRBV12-4 and TRBJ2-2, with D possibly being TRBD2 (5 bases). Deletions cut 0 bases from V and 7 bases from J, with 15 bases between. The CDR3 extends over 16 amino acids. Here the CDR3 reads CASSLARRWSSGELFF. In nucleotides, the CDR3 is TGTGCCAGCAGTTTAGCGCGGAGGTGGTCCAGCGGGGAGCTGTTTTTT.